Sequencing of this T cell receptor beta chain was carried out in a study of molecular identifiers for immune sequencing clone quantification. Whole-study results and caveats: Jurkat TCR RNA spiked in from one cell reportedly remained identifiable amid some 950,000 naive cells.

CDR3 length: 11 amino acids. Germline CDR1 is SQVTM and CDR2 is ANQGSEA. V was shortened by 7 bases and J by 11 bases, with 18 bases between the two germline ends. This clonotype showed up many times. Its cognate antigen is unknown. Input for naive CD8 libraries was 20,000 to 1,000,000 sorted cells; the RNA fraction used was 10%, 30% or 50%. CD8+CD4-CCR7+CD45RA+ sorting gave the naive CD8 T cells. Library preparation followed earlier protocols using designated TCR primers. TCRdb fed the PCR reads into MiXCR, producing one record per CDR3 protein. The data hold 400,000 to 600,000 distinct CDR3 sequences, with under 30% observed a single time.

Sequenced sample: naive CD8+ T cells from blood, with Jurkat cell RNA spiked in. Subset given: FACS-sorted CD8+CD4-CCR7+CD45RA+ naive T cells. The chain links TRBV29-1 to TRBJ2-7; TRBD2 might be the D (6 bases). This clonotype was obtained from a human donor in good health. Some libraries in this study had Jurkat cell RNA spiked in. The CDR3 sequence is CSGRSPGGEYF. The CDR3, as DNA: TGCAGCGGACGAAGCCCCGGCGGGGAGTACTTC.